The 8 T cell receptor beta chains reported below all come from one sample, sequenced in a study of T cell repertoires in cytomegalovirus infection. Each CDR3 protein is one row after TCRdb ran MiXCR on the reads. Of roughly 500,000 distinct CDR3 sequences in the sample, about 11% were seen once. What was sequenced was PBMCs. The source is a human donor in good health (CMV status not recorded). Some clones in this sample may be carry-over from other donors' samples.

This clonotype was picked up many times. The chain recombines TRBV7-2 with TRBJ2-7; 10 bases agree with TRBD2. This CDR3 has 15 amino acids. Germline trimming cut 5 bases from V and 2 bases from J; bases unmatched to any gene: 6. CDR1 is SGHTA, CDR2 FQGNSA, per germline. CDR3 bases: TGTGCCAGCAGCCTGGGACTAGCGAGCACCTACGAGCAGTACTTC. Translation: CASSLGLASTYEQYF. The variable domain in full, completed from reference TRBV7-2 and TRBJ2-7, reads GAGVSQSPSNKVTEKGKDVELRCDPISGHTALYWYRQSLGQGLEFLIYFQGNSAPDKSGLPSDRFSAERTGGSVSTLTIQRTQQEDSAVYLCASSLGLASTYEQYFGPGTRLTVT.

This clonotype was seen ten or more times. V usage is TRBV12-3 or TRBV12-4 and J usage is TRBJ2-6; D perhaps matches TRBD1 (6 bases). V lost 3 bases, J lost 0 bases, and 18 bases lay in between. This CDR3 has 19 residues. The CDR3 bases are TGTGCCAGCAGTTTCAGAATCAGGAACAGGGTCTCTGGGGCCAACGTCCTGACTTTC. Protein product: CASSFRIRNRVSGANVLTF.

The chain links TRBV29-1 to TRBJ2-1, with D possibly matching TRBD1 (6 bases). V lost 4 bases to trimming and J lost 8 bases, with 15 bases between them. The CDR3 spans 13 residues. Germline V gives CDR1 SQVTM, CDR2 ANQGSEA. CDR3 DNA: TGCAGCGTTGTCGGCGGCAGGGGCCATGAGCAGTTCTTC. Translation: CSVVGGRGHEQFF.

Many counts were recorded for this clonotype. This chain links TRBV5-5 with TRBJ2-7; TRBD1 or TRBD2 may be the D gene (6 bases each). V lost 2 bases, J lost 0 bases, and 15 bases lay in between. Germline CDR1 reads SGHKS; CDR2 reads YYEKEE (reference sequence). This CDR3 region has 16 residues. The CDR3 protein is CASSFRGQTSSYEQYF. Here the CDR3 DNA reads TGTGCCAGCAGCTTTCGTGGACAGACTAGCTCCTACGAGCAGTACTTC. Variable domain in full (rest from reference TRBV5-5 and TRBJ2-7): DAGVTQSPTHLIKTRGQQVTLRCSPISGHKSVSWYQQVLGQGPQFIFQYYEKEERGRGNFPDRFSARQFPNYSSELNVNALLLGDSALYLCASSFRGQTSSYEQYFGPGTRLTVT.

In its sample, this clonotype was seen many times. This rearrangement joins TRBV11-1 to TRBJ2-2; D not resolved. V was trimmed by 4 bases and J by 4 bases, leaving 4 bases between them. Germline lookup yields CDR1 SGHAT and CDR2 FQDESV (reference sequence). The length of the CDR3 is 12 residues. The CDR3 sequence: CASSYLTGELFF. The CDR3 DNA sequence: TGTGCCAGCAGCTACCTCACCGGGGAGCTGTTTTTT.

This clonotype was counted ten times or more. The chain joins TRBV11-2 to TRBJ2-3; TRBD2 aligns across 11 bases. Germline trimming cut 0 bases from V and 4 bases from J; bases unmatched to any gene: 9. CDR1 is SGHAT and CDR2 is FQNNGV in the germline V gene. This CDR3 is built from 18 residues. CDR3 loop: CASSLEDQLAGVSDTQYF. DNA for the CDR3: TGTGCCAGCAGCTTAGAAGACCAACTAGCGGGAGTGTCAGATACGCAGTATTTT.

This clonotype was observed a few times. The chain couples TRBV9 to TRBJ2-2; the D is unclear. Trimming took 1 base from V and 4 from J, leaving 5 bases between them. In germline, CDR1 is SGDLS, CDR2 YYNGEE. The CDR3 spans 13 residues. The CDR3 region has the DNA TGTGCCAGCAGCGTATACGGCACCGGGGAGCTGTTTTTT. Protein sequence: CASSVYGTGELFF.

This clonotype was detected many times. The genes are TRBV18 and TRBJ1-1; D possibly corresponds to TRBD1 (6 bases). Deletions cut 2 bases from V and 7 bases from J, with 8 bases between. The CDR3 is 12 amino acids. The germline CDR1 and CDR2 sequences are KGHSH and LQKENI. The CDR3 spells CASSPTGLEAFF. CDR3 in DNA: TGTGCCAGCTCACCAACAGGGCTTGAAGCTTTCTTT.